The 30 T cell receptor beta chains listed next were all sequenced from one sample in a study of shared clonotypes between healthy human individuals. The method was immunoSEQ multiplex PCR; TCRdb's version includes in-frame clones alone and lacks a portion of them. The table includes about 1 million clones, approximately 68% detected once. The sample taken for sequencing was memory CD4+ T cells sorted from blood. This sample's subset: CD45RA-negative fraction. The source of these receptors is a man aged 18-30 years in good health.

This clone was detected once. The rearrangement joins TRBV10-1 to TRBJ2-2, with D tentatively TRBD1 or TRBD2 (5 bases each). Germline-derived CDR1 and CDR2 are WNHNN and SYGVQD (reference sequence). V was clipped by 7 bases and J by 4 bases, with 13 bases between them. The CDR3 has 14 amino acids. The CDR3 DNA follows: TGCGCCAGCATTAGGAAGGGGACCACCGGGGAGCTGTTTTTT. Residues: CASIRKGTTGELFF.

The chain links TRBV5-1 to TRBJ1-4, with D possibly TRBD1 on 5 matching bases. Trimming shortened V by 4 bases and J by 5 bases, and 24 bases separated the two germline ends. The CDR3 spans 18 residues. Germline V lookup: CDR1 SGHRS, CDR2 YFSETQ. The CDR3 DNA reads TGCGCCAGCAGCGCCGCCGGGACCCCGACAAAAGAGAATGAAAAACTGTTTTTT. Its protein is CASSAAGTPTKENEKLFF.

As to this clone: At one of its ends the junction is not consistent with the germline gene, which may arise from a read error. The gene calls are TRBV18 and TRBJ2-7; 8 bases are shared with TRBD2. Germline V gene data show CDR1 as KGHSH and CDR2 as LQKENI. The CDR3 runs to 15 residues. This CDR3 is CASSQASGPSYKQYF. In DNA form, the CDR3 reads TGTGCCAGCTCCCAGGCTAGCGGGCCTTCCTACAAGCAGTACTTC.

V gene TRBV7-8 combines with J gene TRBJ2-4, with no clear D. V was trimmed by 5 bases and J by 8 bases, leaving 10 bases between them. In germline, CDR1 is SGHVS, CDR2 FQNEAQ. The CDR3 consists of 12 residues. CDR3 sequence (DNA): TGTGCCAGCAGCACCACCCGGGACATTCAGTACTTC. Its protein product is CASSTTRDIQYF.

The V gene is TRBV2, the J gene TRBJ1-3; maybe TRBD1 (6 bases). This CDR3 has 16 residues. Trimming took off 6 bases at V and 0 bases at J, with 15 bases between the two ends. Germline-derived CDR1 and CDR2 are SNHLY and FYNNEI. The CDR3 spells CASRREQGFSGNTIYF. For the CDR3, the DNA is TGTGCCAGCAGGAGGGAACAGGGATTCTCTGGAAACACCATATATTTT.

The chain couples TRBV6-1 to TRBJ2-7; D possibly corresponds to TRBD2 (7 bases). The V end lost 4 bases, the J end lost 2 bases, and 12 bases lay between the germline ends. The CDR3 runs 14 residues. In germline, CDR1 is MNHNS, CDR2 SASEGT. In DNA, the CDR3 is TGTGCCAGCAGTGTTAGGGGGGGAACCTACGAGCAGTACTTC. Its protein product is CASSVRGGTYEQYF.

This clone has just one count. The V call is TRBV2, the J call TRBJ2-5; 8 bases align to TRBD1. Germline V gene sequence: CDR1 SNHLY, CDR2 FYNNEI. CDR3 length: 15 amino acids. V was clipped by 4 bases and J by 10 bases; unmatched bases: 14. For the CDR3, the DNA is TGTGCCAGCAGTGTCCAGGGGGCTCCCAGTGTTGACCAGTACTTC. This codes for CASSVQGAPSVDQYF.

This chain joins TRBV29-1 and TRBJ2-5; TRBD1 might be the D (6 bases). The ends were cut back, 7 bases at V and 1 base at J, with 13 bases in the middle. CDR1 is SQVTM and CDR2 is ANQGSEA in the germline V gene. This CDR3 region has 13 residues. The CDR3 region is CSALSGVQETQYF. DNA of the CDR3: TGCAGCGCCCTCTCAGGGGTCCAAGAGACCCAGTACTTC.

V is TRBV11-2 and J is TRBJ2-4; D not certain. The germline V gene encodes CDR1 SGHAT and CDR2 FQNNGV. This CDR3 spans 15 amino acids. The germline V and J ends were trimmed by 5 bases and 5 bases, with 16 bases remaining between them. CDR3 loop: CASSRKGEVQNIQYF. The CDR3 region has the DNA TGTGCCAGCAGCCGAAAGGGTGAGGTCCAAAACATTCAGTACTTC.

This rearrangement joins TRBV7-2 to TRBJ2-7, with 7 bases lining up with TRBD1. J was trimmed by 3 bases and V by 5 bases; bases with no gene match: 7. This CDR3 is 14 amino acids long. Germline CDR1 and CDR2: SGHTA and FQGNSA. The CDR3 here is CASSTQQGYYEQYF. The CDR3 region has the DNA TGTGCCAGCAGCACCCAACAGGGGTACTACGAGCAGTACTTC.

CDR3 residues: CASSASGTGGIQGNTIYF. The DNA of the CDR3 is TGTGCCAGCAGCGCTTCCGGGACAGGGGGAATTCAGGGAAACACCATATATTTT. The chain carries TRBV9 and TRBJ1-3; 11 nucleotides align to TRBD1. Per the germline V gene, CDR1 is SGDLS and CDR2 is YYNGEE. The CDR3 is 18 residues long. The ends lost 3 bases at V and 4 bases at J; junction bases unmatched: 12.

The chain couples TRBV14 to TRBJ2-1; D is ambiguous. CDR3 length: 12 residues. The V and J ends lost 0 bases and 14 bases respectively, with 11 bases between them. Germline assignment: CDR1 SGHDN and CDR2 FVKESK. This CDR3 reads CASSQERHKKFF. The DNA of the CDR3 is TGTGCCAGCAGCCAAGAACGGCATAAAAAGTTCTTC.

The rearrangement uses TRBV9 and TRBJ2-1; TRBD2 matches 11 bases. V shed 1 base, J shed 7 bases, and the junction held 4 bases outside the gene matches. Germline CDR1 SGDLS, CDR2 YYNGEE. CDR3 length: 15 residues. CDR3: CASSVIAGGHNEQFF. CDR3 nucleotides: TGTGCCAGCAGCGTAATAGCGGGGGGGCATAATGAGCAGTTCTTC.

This clone was seen a single time. The chain uses TRBV10-3 and TRBJ2-1; D is unclear. The V end was cut by 8 bases, the J end by 10 bases, with 18 bases between. The CDR3 covers 13 residues. The germline gives CDR1 ENHRY, CDR2 SYGVKD. CDR3 sequence (DNA): TGTGCCATCGGTCTCCAGATGGGCGTGGAGCAGTTCTTC. Amino acids: CAIGLQMGVEQFF.

V and J are TRBV7-2 and TRBJ2-4; D may be TRBD2 (5 bases). V lost 6 bases, J lost 9 bases, and 12 bases lay in between. The germline CDR1 and CDR2 sequences are SGHTA and FQGNSA. The CDR3 consists of 12 residues. The CDR3 loop reads CASRQGGSIQYF. CDR3 DNA sequence: TGTGCCAGCAGACAAGGAGGTAGCATTCAGTACTTC. The full variable domain, rest sourced from reference TRBV7-2 and TRBJ2-4, is GAGVSQSPSNKVTEKGKDVELRCDPISGHTALYWYRQSLGQGLEFLIYFQGNSAPDKSGLPSDRFSAERTGGSVSTLTIQRTQQEDSAVYLCASRQGGSIQYFGAGTRLSVL.

The J gene is TRBJ2-7, the V gene TRBV7-2; D is ambiguous. CDR3 length: 13 residues. CDR1 and CDR2 (germline): SGHTA, FQGNSA. V dropped 5 bases and J dropped 4 bases, with 12 bases sitting between them. The CDR3 coding sequence is TGTGCCAGCAGCCCCTCGACGATTTACGAGCAGTACTTC. Its protein is CASSPSTIYEQYF.

This rearrangement joins TRBV2 to TRBJ1-1; 7 bases are shared with TRBD1. Trimming took 4 bases from V and 6 from J; bases not matched to a gene: 5. The CDR3 runs 13 residues. Germline V gives CDR1 SNHLY, CDR2 FYNNEI. The CDR3 region is CASSGRQGAEAFF. CDR3 coding DNA: TGTGCCAGCAGTGGACGCCAGGGGGCTGAAGCTTTCTTT.

The rearrangement uses TRBV4-1 and TRBJ2-2; perhaps TRBD1 as D (6 bases). CDR1 is MGHRA, CDR2 YSYEKL, per germline. The length of the CDR3 is 13 residues. The V end lost 4 bases, the J end lost 7 bases, and 10 bases lay between the germline ends. CDR3 sequence (DNA): TGCGCCAGCAGCCGGGGGCCGGGCGGGGAGCTGTTTTTT. It is translated as CASSRGPGGELFF.

The rearrangement uses TRBV30 and TRBJ2-1; D is unclear. With 6 bases removed from V and 0 bases from J, the gap between germline ends came to 12 bases. The V gene's germline CDR1 is GTSNPN and CDR2 SVGIG (reference sequence). The CDR3 is 14 amino acids. CDR3: CACGVLSSYNEQFF. The DNA of the CDR3 is TGTGCCTGTGGGGTCCTGAGCTCCTACAATGAGCAGTTCTTC.

This clone was seen only a few times. The chain combines TRBV18 with TRBJ2-5; tentative D call: TRBD2 (6 bases). The V and J ends lost 6 bases and 1 base respectively, with 15 bases between them. The CDR3 has 15 amino acids. Germline values: CDR1 KGHSH, CDR2 LQKENI. The CDR3 here is CASSPLIAAQETQYF. The DNA for the CDR3 is TGTGCCAGCTCCCCCCTAATAGCGGCCCAAGAGACCCAGTACTTC.

This clone has just a few counts. The gene calls are TRBV4-1 and TRBJ2-2; TRBD1 agrees at 9 bases. V gave up 3 bases and J gave up 6 bases; unmatched junction bases: 5. This CDR3 spans 15 amino acids. Germline CDR1 MGHRA, CDR2 YSYEKL. The CDR3 bases are TGCGCCAGCAGCCAGGTACAGGGGGCAGCCGGGGAGCTGTTTTTT. This encodes CASSQVQGAAGELFF.

Comment on this clone: Different DNA sequences within this sample yield the same CDR3. This chain uses TRBV11-3 with TRBJ2-1; D is undetermined. Germline CDR1 SGHNT, CDR2 YENEEA. With 1 base removed from V and 6 bases from J, the gap between germline ends came to 4 bases. This CDR3 has 12 residues. The CDR3 is CASSLGANEQFF. DNA of the CDR3: TGTGCCAGCAGCTTAGGGGCCAATGAGCAGTTCTTC.

This clone appeared a single time. This sequence joins TRBV15 and TRBJ1-4, with a tentative D call TRBD1 (5 bases). The CDR3 is made up of 15 amino acids. Per germline, CDR1 LNHNV and CDR2 YYDKDF (reference sequence). V shed 0 bases and J shed 10 bases, with 15 bases lying between them. CDR3 DNA: TGTGCCACCAGCAGAGAATCCGGGCAGGGTTTAAAACTGTTTTTT. Protein sequence: CATSRESGQGLKLFF.

This clone was seen more than once but under ten times. The chain recombines TRBV25-1 with TRBJ2-7, with 7 bases matching TRBD1. Germline lookup yields CDR1 MGHDK and CDR2 SYGVNS. The junction had 5 bases not matched to a gene; V was cut back by 6 bases and J by 0 bases. CDR3 length equals 14 residues. DNA for the CDR3: TGTGCCAGCAGCCGGACAGGAACCTCCTACGAGCAGTACTTC. It translates to CASSRTGTSYEQYF.

The chain uses TRBV18 and TRBJ1-1, with D unresolved. Trimming pared 1 base from V and 7 bases from J, leaving 10 bases between. The CDR3 extends over 13 amino acids. Germline assignment: CDR1 KGHSH and CDR2 LQKENI. The CDR3 loop is CASSPQRQFEAFF. The CDR3 DNA reads as TGTGCCAGCTCACCACAACGGCAGTTTGAAGCTTTCTTT.

The chain uses TRBV7-3 and TRBJ2-5; perhaps TRBD2 as D (5 bases). The CDR3 has 13 amino acids. Per the germline V gene, CDR1 is SGHTA and CDR2 is FQGTGA. Trimming took off 1 base at V and 4 bases at J, with 7 bases between the two ends. DNA for the CDR3: TGTGCCAGCAGCTTAAACGGGGTAGAGACCCAGTACTTC. Protein sequence: CASSLNGVETQYF.

This clone was seen a handful of times. This sequence joins TRBV30 and TRBJ1-2; D is unclear. The CDR3 loop spans 15 amino acids. CDR1 GTSNPN and CDR2 SVGIG come from the germline V gene (reference sequence). V was trimmed by 3 bases and J by 0 bases, leaving 14 bases between them. The CDR3 DNA sequence: TGTGCCTGGAGCGTTAGTGGGCAAGCTAACTATGGCTACACCTTC. Protein sequence: CAWSVSGQANYGYTF.

This rearrangement joins TRBV4-1 to TRBJ2-1; 10 nucleotides agree with TRBD2. The CDR3 is 14 amino acids. Germline CDR1 is MGHRA and CDR2 is YSYEKL. J gave up 4 bases and V 8 bases, and 5 bases lay outside the gene matches. In DNA, the CDR3 is TGCGCCAGCGGTGCAGCGGGGGGGTACAATGAGCAGTTCTTC. Translating gives CASGAAGGYNEQFF.

The gene calls are TRBV5-1 and TRBJ2-1, with 14 bases aligning to TRBD2. The CDR3 totals 16 residues. CDR1 SGHRS and CDR2 YFSETQ come from the germline V gene. The junction had 2 bases not matched to a gene; V was cut back by 0 bases and J by 6 bases. In DNA, the CDR3 is TGCGCCAGCAGCTTGGACGGGACTAGCGGGAGCAATGAGCAGTTCTTC. Translation gives CASSLDGTSGSNEQFF.

The chain combines TRBV7-3 with TRBJ2-3; D gene ambiguous. The V gene lost 4 bases and the J gene lost 5 bases, with 13 bases spanning the gap. The germline V gene encodes CDR1 SGHTA and CDR2 FQGTGA. CDR3 size: 14 residues. CDR3 region: CASSSAFHRDTQYF. The CDR3 DNA sequence: TGTGCCAGCAGCTCCGCTTTCCACAGAGATACGCAGTATTTT.